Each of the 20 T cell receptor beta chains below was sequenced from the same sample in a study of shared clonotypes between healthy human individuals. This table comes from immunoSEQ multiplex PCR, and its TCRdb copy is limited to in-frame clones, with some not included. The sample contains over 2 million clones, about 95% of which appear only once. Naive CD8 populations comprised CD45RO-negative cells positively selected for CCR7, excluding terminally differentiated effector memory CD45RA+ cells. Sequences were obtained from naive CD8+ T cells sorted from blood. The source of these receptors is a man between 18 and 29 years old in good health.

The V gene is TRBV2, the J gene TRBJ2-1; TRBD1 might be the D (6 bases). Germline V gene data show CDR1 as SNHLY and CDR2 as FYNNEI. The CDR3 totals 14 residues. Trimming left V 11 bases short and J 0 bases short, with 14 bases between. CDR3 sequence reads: CAVEGEPSYNEQFF. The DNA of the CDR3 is TGTGCCGTAGAGGGGGAACCCTCCTACAATGAGCAGTTCTTC.

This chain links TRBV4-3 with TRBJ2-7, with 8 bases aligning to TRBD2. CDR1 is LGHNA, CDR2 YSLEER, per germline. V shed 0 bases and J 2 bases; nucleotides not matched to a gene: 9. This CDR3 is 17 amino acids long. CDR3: CASSQDIPLAGAYEQYF. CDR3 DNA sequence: TGCGCCAGCAGCCAAGATATCCCCCTAGCGGGCGCCTACGAGCAGTACTTC.

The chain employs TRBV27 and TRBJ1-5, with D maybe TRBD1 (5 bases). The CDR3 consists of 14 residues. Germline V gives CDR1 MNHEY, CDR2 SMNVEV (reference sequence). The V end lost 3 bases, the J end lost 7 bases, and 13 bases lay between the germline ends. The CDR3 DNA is TGTGCCAGCAGTTTTAGTCAGGGAGGACAGCCCCAGCATTTT. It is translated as CASSFSQGGQPQHF.

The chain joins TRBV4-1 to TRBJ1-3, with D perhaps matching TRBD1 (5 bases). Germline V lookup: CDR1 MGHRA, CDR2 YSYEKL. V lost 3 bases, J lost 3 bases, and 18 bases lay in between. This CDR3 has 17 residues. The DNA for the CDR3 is TGCGCCAGCAGCCATCCGGGGGGGGGTTCAGTTGGAAACACCATATATTTT. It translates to CASSHPGGGSVGNTIYF.

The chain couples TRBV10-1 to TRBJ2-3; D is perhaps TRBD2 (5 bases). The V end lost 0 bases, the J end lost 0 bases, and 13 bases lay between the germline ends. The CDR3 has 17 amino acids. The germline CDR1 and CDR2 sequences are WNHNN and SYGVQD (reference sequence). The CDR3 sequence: CASSESRAGWSTDTQYF. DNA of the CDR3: TGCGCCAGCAGTGAGTCGAGGGCAGGATGGAGCACAGATACGCAGTATTTT.

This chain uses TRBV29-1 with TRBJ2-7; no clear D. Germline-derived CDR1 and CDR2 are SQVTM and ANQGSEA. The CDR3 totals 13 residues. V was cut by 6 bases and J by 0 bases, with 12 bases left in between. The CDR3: CSVGAGHSYEQYF. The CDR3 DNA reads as TGCAGCGTCGGTGCCGGGCACTCCTACGAGCAGTACTTC.

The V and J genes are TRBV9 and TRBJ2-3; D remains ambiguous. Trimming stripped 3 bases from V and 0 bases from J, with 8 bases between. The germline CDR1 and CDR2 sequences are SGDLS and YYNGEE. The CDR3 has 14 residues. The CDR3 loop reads CASSGFGSTDTQYF. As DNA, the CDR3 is TGTGCCAGCAGCGGGTTCGGGAGCACAGATACGCAGTATTTT.

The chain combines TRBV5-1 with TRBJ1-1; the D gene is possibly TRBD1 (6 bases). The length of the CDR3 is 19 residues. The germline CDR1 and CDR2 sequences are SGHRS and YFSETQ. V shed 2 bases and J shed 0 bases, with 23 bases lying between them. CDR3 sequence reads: CASSLEYPEDSLMNTEAFF. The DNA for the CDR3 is TGCGCCAGCAGCTTAGAATACCCGGAGGACAGCTTGATGAACACTGAAGCTTTCTTT.

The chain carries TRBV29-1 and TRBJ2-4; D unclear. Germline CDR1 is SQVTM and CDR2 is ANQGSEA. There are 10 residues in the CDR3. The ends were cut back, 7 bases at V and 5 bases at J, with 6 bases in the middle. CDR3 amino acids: CSALENIQYF. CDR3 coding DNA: TGCAGCGCGCTAGAAAACATTCAGTACTTC.

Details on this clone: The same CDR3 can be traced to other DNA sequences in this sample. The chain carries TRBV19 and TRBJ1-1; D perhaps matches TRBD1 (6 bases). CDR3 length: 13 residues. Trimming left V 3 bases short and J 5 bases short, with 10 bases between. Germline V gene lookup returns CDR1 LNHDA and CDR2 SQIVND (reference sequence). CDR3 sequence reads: CASSIQGWTEAFF. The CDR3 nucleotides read TGTGCCAGTAGTATTCAGGGGTGGACTGAAGCTTTCTTT. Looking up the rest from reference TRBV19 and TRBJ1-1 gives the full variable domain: DGGITQSPKYLFRKEGQNVTLSCEQNLNHDAMYWYRQDPGQGLRLIYYSQIVNDFQKGDIAEGYSVSREKKESFPLTVTSAQKNPTAFYLCASSIQGWTEAFFGQGTRLTVV.

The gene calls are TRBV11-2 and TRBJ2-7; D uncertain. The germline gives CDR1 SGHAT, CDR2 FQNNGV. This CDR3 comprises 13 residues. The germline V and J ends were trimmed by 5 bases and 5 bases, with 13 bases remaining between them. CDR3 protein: CASSPRRSDEQYF. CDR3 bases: TGTGCCAGCAGCCCCCGACGGTCGGACGAGCAGTACTTC.

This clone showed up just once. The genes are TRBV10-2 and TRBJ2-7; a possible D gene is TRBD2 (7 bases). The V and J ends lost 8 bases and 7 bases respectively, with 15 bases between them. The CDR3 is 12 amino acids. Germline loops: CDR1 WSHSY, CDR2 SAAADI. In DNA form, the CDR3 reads TGCGCCAGCCGAGGGGGGGGTCGAGAGCAGTACTTC. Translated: CASRGGGREQYF.

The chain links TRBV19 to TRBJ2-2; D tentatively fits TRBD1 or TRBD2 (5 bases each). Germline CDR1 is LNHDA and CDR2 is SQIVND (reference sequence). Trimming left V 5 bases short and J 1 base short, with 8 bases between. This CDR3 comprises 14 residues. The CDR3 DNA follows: TGTGCCAGTAGTGGGGGATTGAACACCGGGGAGCTGTTTTTT. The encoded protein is CASSGGLNTGELFF. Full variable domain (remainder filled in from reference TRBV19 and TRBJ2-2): DGGITQSPKYLFRKEGQNVTLSCEQNLNHDAMYWYRQDPGQGLRLIYYSQIVNDFQKGDIAEGYSVSREKKESFPLTVTSAQKNPTAFYLCASSGGLNTGELFFGEGSRLTVL.

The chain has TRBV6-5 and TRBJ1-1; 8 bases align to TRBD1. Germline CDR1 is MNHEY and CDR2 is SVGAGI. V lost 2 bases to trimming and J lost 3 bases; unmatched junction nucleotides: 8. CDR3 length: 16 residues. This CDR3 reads CASSYPTETGDTEAFF. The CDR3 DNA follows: TGTGCCAGCAGTTACCCGACAGAGACAGGGGACACTGAAGCTTTCTTT.

The CDR3 DNA sequence: TGTGCCAGCTCCCTATCGGGGGGACCCGAAGCTTTCTTT. Encoded protein: CASSLSGGPEAFF. The chain is built from TRBV6-5 and TRBJ1-1, with a weak D call TRBD1 (5 bases). This CDR3 contains 13 residues. V dropped 8 bases and J dropped 8 bases, with 18 bases sitting between them. From germline, CDR1 is MNHEY and CDR2 SVGAGI.

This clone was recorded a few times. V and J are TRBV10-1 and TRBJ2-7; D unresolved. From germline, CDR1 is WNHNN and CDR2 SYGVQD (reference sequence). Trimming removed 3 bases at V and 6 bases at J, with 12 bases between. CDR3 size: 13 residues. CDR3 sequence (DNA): TGCGCCAGCAGTGACCCAAGTGGGCGCGAGCAGTACTTC. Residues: CASSDPSGREQYF.

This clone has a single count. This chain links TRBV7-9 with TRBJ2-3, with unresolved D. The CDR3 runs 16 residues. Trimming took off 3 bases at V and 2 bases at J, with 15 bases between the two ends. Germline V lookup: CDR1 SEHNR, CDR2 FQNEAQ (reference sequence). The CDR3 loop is CASSFWSYVTTDTQYF. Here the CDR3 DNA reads TGTGCCAGCAGCTTCTGGAGCTATGTAACCACAGATACGCAGTATTTT.

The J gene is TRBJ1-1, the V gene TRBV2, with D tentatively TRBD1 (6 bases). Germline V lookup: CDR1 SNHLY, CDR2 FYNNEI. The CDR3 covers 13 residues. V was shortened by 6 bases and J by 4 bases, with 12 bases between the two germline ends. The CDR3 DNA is TGTGCCAGCAGATCAGGGGTTGGCACTGAAGCTTTCTTT. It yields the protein CASRSGVGTEAFF.

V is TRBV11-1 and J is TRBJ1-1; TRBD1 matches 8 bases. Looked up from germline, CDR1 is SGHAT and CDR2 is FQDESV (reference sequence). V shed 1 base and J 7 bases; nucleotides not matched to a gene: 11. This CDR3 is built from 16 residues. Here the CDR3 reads CASSLGSGGWKSEAFF. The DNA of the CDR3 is TGTGCCAGCAGCTTAGGGTCAGGGGGCTGGAAGAGTGAAGCTTTCTTT.

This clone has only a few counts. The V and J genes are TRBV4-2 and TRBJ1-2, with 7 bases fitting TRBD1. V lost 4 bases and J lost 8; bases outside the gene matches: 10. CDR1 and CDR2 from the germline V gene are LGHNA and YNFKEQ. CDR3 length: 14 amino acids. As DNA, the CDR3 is TGTGCCAGCAGCCCAACAGACCCAGGGGGAGGCTACACCTTC. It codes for CASSPTDPGGGYTF.